The rows below give T cell receptor beta chains drawn from one sample of a study of blood T cells in healthy people across ages. TCRdb fed the 5' RACE reads into MiXCR, producing one record per CDR3 protein. The repertoire holds roughly 1.7 million distinct CDR3 sequences, with approximately 32% as singletons. Material: blood. The receptors come from a woman aged 25 to 45 in good health. The CDR3 runs from the conserved cysteine through the conserved F or W. D genes are given only for firm matches. Size is omitted from some rows. Given values are once, few, many or a class for expanded clones.

v_gene	abundance	j_gene	d_gene	CDR3aa	CDR3nt
TRBV12-3/TRBV12-4	NA	TRBJ2-2	TRBD2	CASSWGGNTGELFF	TGTGCCAGCAGTTGGGGGGGGAACACCGGGGAGCTGTTTTTT
TRBV29-1	many	TRBJ2-7	NA	CSVELAGSEQYF	TGCAGCGTGGAGTTAGCAGGGAGCGAGCAGTACTTC
TRBV20-1	NA	TRBJ2-5	TRBD1	CSARFGQGRMQETQYF	TGCAGTGCTAGGTTTGGACAGGGAAGAATGCAAGAGACCCAGTACTTC
TRBV7-2	once	TRBJ1-6	NA	CASSRSGAQLTLHF	TGTGCCAGCAGCCGCAGCGGGGCCCAGTTAACCCTCCACTTT
TRBV12-3/TRBV12-4	few	TRBJ2-7	NA	CASTPRSTLGEQYF	TGTGCCAGCACCCCGCGGTCTACTTTGGGCGAGCAGTACTTC
TRBV27	NA	TRBJ2-1	TRBD2	CASSTGTSGSSEQFF	TGTGCCAGTTCAACCGGGACTAGCGGGAGTAGTGAGCAGTTCTTC
TRBV9	few	TRBJ2-5	TRBD1	CASSGGGDRAPYF	TGTGCCAGCAGCGGAGGAGGGGACAGGGCCCCGTACTTC
TRBV20-1	NA	TRBJ2-5	TRBD2	CSVGGLAGADLGTQYF	TGCAGTGTGGGGGGACTAGCGGGAGCAGATCTCGGGACCCAGTACTTC
TRBV14	NA	TRBJ2-5	NA	CASSQRNYRYQETQYF	TGTGCCAGCAGCCAACGGAACTACCGGTACCAAGAGACCCAGTACTTC
TRBV6-1	few	TRBJ1-1	NA	CASRLYRDAEAFF	TGTGCCAGCAGACTGTACAGGGACGCTGAAGCTTTCTTT
TRBV12-3/TRBV12-4	NA	TRBJ1-4	NA	CASSQFMGEEKLFF	TGTGCCAGCAGCCAGTTCATGGGAGAGGAAAAACTGTTTTTT
TRBV5-5	NA	TRBJ2-5	TRBD2	CASSLNPSGRTQETQYF	TGTGCCAGCAGCTTGAATCCTAGCGGGAGGACCCAGGAGACCCAGTACTTC
TRBV29-1	NA	TRBJ2-3	NA	CSVDDGADTQYF	TGCAGCGTTGATGATGGGGCAGATACGCAGTATTTT
TRBV12-3/TRBV12-4	NA	TRBJ2-7	NA	CASSFRPAPAGSSYEQYF	TGTGCCAGCAGTTTTCGCCCGGCGCCTGCTGGGAGCTCCTACGAGCAGTACTTC
TRBV20-1	NA	TRBJ1-1	NA	CSARYRVRDTEAFF	TGCAGTGCTAGATACAGGGTAAGGGACACTGAAGCTTTCTTT
TRBV15	few	TRBJ1-2	NA	CATSRVPGDPNYGYTF	TGTGCCACCAGCAGGGTTCCAGGGGATCCTAACTATGGCTACACCTTC
TRBV10-1	NA	TRBJ2-5	TRBD1	CASCRTGLGEQYF	TGCGCCAGCTGCCGGACAGGCCTCGGGGAGCAGTACTTC
TRBV20-1	many	TRBJ2-5	NA	CSARTVETQYF	TGCAGTGCTAGGACAGTCGAGACCCAGTACTTC
TRBV6-5	few	TRBJ2-1	NA	CASSFPTGQKIAVSYNEQFF	TGTGCCAGCAGTTTTCCTACGGGACAAAAAATAGCGGTCTCCTACAATGAGCAGTTCTTC
TRBV7-9	few	TRBJ2-1	TRBD2	CASSLLPGLAGNEQFF	TGTGCCAGCAGCTTACTACCGGGACTAGCGGGCAATGAGCAGTTCTTC
TRBV29-1	many	TRBJ2-1	TRBD1	CSVGEGALVSREQFF	TGCAGCGTTGGTGAGGGGGCCCTGGTGTCGCGTGAGCAGTTCTTC
TRBV20-1	NA	TRBJ2-3	NA	CSARLRASSDTQYF	TGCAGTGCTAGGTTGAGGGCGAGCTCAGATACGCAGTATTTT
TRBV29-1	many	TRBJ2-3	TRBD1	CSVSTGASTDTQYF	TGCAGCGTTTCAACAGGGGCCAGCACAGATACGCAGTATTTT
TRBV15	NA	TRBJ1-5	NA	CATRPGQNSNQPQHF	TGTGCCACCAGACCCGGACAGAATAGCAATCAGCCCCAGCATTTT
TRBV12-3/TRBV12-4	NA	TRBJ1-2	NA	CASRNRVTHGYTF	TGTGCCAGCAGAAACAGGGTTACGCATGGCTACACCTTC
TRBV4-2	many	TRBJ2-3	TRBD2	CASSSVERGLRADTQYF	TGTGCCAGCAGCTCCGTGGAGCGGGGCCTTCGGGCAGATACGCAGTATTTT
TRBV11-2	NA	TRBJ2-1	TRBD2	CACNLAGASSYNEQFF	TGTGCCTGCAACTTAGCGGGGGCTAGCTCCTACAATGAGCAGTTCTTC
TRBV2	NA	TRBJ1-1	NA	CASSQGRLNTEAFF	TGTGCCAGCAGTCAAGGACGCCTGAACACTGAAGCTTTCTTT
TRBV28	NA	TRBJ1-5	TRBD1	CASSFGTGTQPQHF	TGTGCCAGCAGTTTCGGGACAGGGACCCAGCCCCAGCATTTT
TRBV7-8	NA	TRBJ2-6	NA	CASSLVRGGSSGANVLTF	TGTGCCAGCAGCTTAGTCCGGGGAGGTTCATCTGGGGCCAACGTCCTGACTTTC
TRBV27	few	TRBJ1-2	NA	CASSPQPPHGYTF	TGTGCCAGCAGTCCCCAACCTCCCCATGGCTACACCTTC